This T cell receptor (beta chain) was obtained from a study of cytomegalovirus exposure and HLA in healthy donors. PCR used 60 Vbeta primers and 13 Jbeta primers. Sequencing used immunoSEQ multiplex PCR; TCRdb keeps in-frame clones, though not all of them. The data show around 40,000 clones, around two thirds seen once. A note on this clone: As yet, its antigen is unknown.

Each donor's status was that of a healthy bone marrow donor. Overall study findings and caveats: In a later analysis, most CMV-associated TCR beta chains appeared HLA-restricted. A later analysis appeared to link common viral pathogens to several of the most significant clusters.

This CDR3 contains 17 residues. With 4 bases clipped from V and 4 bases from J, the junction kept 8 bases outside the gene matches. Looked up from germline, CDR1 is LGHNA and CDR2 is YNFKEQ. This chain uses TRBV4-2 with TRBJ2-2, with 11 bases fitting TRBD2. Material for sequencing was PBMCs. This receptor was identified in a human donor in good health. The CDR3 spells CASSPGVAGGSTGELFF. The DNA of the CDR3 is TGTGCCAGCAGCCCCGGGGTAGCGGGGGGGAGCACCGGGGAGCTGTTTTTT.